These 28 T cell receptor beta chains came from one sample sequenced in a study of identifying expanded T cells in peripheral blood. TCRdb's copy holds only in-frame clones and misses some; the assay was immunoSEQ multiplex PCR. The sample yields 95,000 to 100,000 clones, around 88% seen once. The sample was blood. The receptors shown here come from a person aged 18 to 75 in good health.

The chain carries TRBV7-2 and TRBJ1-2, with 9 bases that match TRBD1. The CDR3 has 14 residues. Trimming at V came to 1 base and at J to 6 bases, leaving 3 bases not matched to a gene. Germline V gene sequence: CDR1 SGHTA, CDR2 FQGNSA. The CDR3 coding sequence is TGTGCCAGCAGCTTAGGACAGGGGGTCCATGGCTACACCTTC. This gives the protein CASSLGQGVHGYTF.

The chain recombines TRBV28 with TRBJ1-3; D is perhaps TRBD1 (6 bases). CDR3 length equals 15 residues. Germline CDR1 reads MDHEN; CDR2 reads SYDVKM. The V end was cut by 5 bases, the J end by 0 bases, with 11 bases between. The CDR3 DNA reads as TGTGCCAGCAGTCGTCAGGGGTTCTCTGGAAACACCATATATTTT. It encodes CASSRQGFSGNTIYF.

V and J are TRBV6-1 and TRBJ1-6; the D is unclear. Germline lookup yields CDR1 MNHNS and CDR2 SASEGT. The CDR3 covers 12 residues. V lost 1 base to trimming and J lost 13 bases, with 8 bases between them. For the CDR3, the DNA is TGTGCCAGCAGTGAAGGGAAACAGCCCCTCCACTTT. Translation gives CASSEGKQPLHF.

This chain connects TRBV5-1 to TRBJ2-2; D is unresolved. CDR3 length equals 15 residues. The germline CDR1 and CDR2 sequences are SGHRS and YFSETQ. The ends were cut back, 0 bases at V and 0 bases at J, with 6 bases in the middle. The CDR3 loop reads CASSLGQPNTGELFF. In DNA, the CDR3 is TGCGCCAGCAGCTTGGGACAACCGAACACCGGGGAGCTGTTTTTT.

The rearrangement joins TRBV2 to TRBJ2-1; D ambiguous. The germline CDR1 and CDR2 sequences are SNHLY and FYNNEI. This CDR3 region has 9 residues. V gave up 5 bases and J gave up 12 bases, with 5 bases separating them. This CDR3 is CASSQVQFF. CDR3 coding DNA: TGTGCCAGCAGTCAAGTGCAGTTCTTC. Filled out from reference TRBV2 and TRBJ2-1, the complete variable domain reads EPEVTQTPSHQVTQMGQEVILRCVPISNHLYFYWYRQILGQKVEFLVSFYNNEISEKSEIFDDQFSVERPDGSNFTLKIRSTKLEDSAMYFCASSQVQFFGPGTRLTVL.

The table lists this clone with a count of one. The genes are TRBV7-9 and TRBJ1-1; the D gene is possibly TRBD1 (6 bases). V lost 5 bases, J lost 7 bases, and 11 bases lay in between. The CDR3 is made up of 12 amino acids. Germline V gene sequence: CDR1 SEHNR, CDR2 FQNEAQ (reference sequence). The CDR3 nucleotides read TGTGCCAGCAGCAGGGGGTGGAGTGAAGCTTTCTTT. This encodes CASSRGWSEAFF.

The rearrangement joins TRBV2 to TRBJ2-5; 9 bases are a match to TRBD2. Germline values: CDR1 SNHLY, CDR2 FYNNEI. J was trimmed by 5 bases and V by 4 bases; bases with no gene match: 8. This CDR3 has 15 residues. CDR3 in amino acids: CASSGGSGGGETQYF. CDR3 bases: TGTGCCAGCAGTGGAGGTAGCGGGGGCGGGGAGACCCAGTACTTC.

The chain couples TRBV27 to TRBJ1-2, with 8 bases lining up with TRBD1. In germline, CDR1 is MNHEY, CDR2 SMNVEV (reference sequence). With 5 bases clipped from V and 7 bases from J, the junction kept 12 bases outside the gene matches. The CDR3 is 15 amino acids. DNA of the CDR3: TGTGCCAGCAGTCGCCGGGACAGGCAGGAAAGTGGCTACACCTTC. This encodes CASSRRDRQESGYTF.

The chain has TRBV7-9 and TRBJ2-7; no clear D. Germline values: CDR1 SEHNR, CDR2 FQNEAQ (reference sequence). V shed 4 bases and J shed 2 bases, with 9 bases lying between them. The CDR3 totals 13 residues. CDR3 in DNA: TGTGCCAGCAGCTCCCTTTTGGCCTACGAGCAGTACTTC. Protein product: CASSSLLAYEQYF.

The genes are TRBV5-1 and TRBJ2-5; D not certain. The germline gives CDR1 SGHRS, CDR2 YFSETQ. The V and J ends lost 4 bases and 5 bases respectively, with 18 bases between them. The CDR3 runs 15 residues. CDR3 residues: CASSQGDPGVETQYF. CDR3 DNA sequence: TGCGCCAGCAGCCAAGGAGACCCTGGGGTTGAGACCCAGTACTTC.

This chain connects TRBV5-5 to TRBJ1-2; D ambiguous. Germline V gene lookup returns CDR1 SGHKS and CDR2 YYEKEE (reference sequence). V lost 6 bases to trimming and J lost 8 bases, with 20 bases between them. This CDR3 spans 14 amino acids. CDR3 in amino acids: CASKAFLGPGGYTF. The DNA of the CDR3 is TGTGCCAGCAAGGCCTTTTTGGGTCCGGGGGGCTACACCTTC.

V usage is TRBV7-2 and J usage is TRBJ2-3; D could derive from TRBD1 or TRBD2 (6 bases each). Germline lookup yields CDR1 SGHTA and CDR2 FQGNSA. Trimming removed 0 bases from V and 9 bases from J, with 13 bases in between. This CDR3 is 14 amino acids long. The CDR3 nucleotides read TGTGCCAGCAGCTTAGCGGAGGGGGTGGAAACGCAGTATTTT. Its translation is CASSLAEGVETQYF.

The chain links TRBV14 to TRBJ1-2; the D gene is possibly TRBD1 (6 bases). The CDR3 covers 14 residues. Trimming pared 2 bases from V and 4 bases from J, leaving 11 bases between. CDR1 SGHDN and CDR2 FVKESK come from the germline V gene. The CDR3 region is CASSQTRGGYGYTF. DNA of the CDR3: TGTGCCAGCAGCCAAACCAGGGGTGGCTATGGCTACACCTTC.

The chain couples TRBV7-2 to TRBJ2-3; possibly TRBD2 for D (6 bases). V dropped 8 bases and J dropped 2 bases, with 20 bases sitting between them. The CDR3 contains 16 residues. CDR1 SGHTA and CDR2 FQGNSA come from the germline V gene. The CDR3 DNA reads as TGTGCCAGCGGCGAGTGGGGGGTAGAATCCACAGATACGCAGTATTTT. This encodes CASGEWGVESTDTQYF.

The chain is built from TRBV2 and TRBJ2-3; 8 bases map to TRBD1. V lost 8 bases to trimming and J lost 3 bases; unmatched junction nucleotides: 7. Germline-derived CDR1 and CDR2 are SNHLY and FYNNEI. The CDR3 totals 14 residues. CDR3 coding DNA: TGTGCCAGCCCCGGGACAGGTGGGACAGATACGCAGTATTTT. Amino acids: CASPGTGGTDTQYF. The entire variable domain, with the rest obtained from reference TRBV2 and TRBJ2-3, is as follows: EPEVTQTPSHQVTQMGQEVILRCVPISNHLYFYWYRQILGQKVEFLVSFYNNEISEKSEIFDDQFSVERPDGSNFTLKIRSTKLEDSAMYFCASPGTGGTDTQYFGPGTRLTVL.

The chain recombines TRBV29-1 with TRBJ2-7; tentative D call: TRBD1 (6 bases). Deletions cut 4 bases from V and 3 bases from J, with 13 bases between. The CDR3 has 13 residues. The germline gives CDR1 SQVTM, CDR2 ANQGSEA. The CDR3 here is CSVGGQTHYEQYF. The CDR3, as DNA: TGCAGCGTTGGCGGACAGACACACTACGAGCAGTACTTC.

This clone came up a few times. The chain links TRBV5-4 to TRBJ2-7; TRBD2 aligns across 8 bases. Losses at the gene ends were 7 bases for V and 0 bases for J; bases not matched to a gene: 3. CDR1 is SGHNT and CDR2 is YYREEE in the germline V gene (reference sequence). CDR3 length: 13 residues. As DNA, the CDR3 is TGTGCCAGCTTTACTAGCGGCTCCTACGAGCAGTACTTC. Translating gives CASFTSGSYEQYF.

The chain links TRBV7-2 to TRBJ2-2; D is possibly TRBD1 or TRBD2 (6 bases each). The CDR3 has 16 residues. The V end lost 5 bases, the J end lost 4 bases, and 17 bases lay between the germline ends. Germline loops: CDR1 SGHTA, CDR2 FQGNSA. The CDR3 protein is CASSPRGPLLTGELFF. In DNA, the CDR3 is TGTGCCAGCAGCCCCCGGGGGCCGCTACTCACCGGGGAGCTGTTTTTT.

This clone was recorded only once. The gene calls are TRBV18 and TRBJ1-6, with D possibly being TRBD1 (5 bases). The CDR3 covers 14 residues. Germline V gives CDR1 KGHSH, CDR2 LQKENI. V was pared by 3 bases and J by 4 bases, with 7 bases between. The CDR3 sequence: CASSPGGYNSPLHF. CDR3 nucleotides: TGTGCCAGCTCACCGGGGGGATATAATTCACCCCTCCACTTT.

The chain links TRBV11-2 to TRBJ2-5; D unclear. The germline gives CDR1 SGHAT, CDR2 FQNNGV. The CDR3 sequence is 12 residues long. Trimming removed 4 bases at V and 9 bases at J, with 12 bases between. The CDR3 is CASSSPGLPQYF. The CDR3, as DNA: TGTGCCAGCAGCTCCCCCGGGCTTCCCCAGTACTTC.

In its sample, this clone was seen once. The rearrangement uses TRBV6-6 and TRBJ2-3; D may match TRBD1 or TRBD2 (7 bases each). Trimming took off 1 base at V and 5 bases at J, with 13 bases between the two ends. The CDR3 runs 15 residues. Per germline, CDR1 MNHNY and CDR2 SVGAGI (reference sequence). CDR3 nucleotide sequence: TGTGCCAGCAGTTACTTCCAGGGGGAGGGAGATACGCAGTATTTT. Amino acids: CASSYFQGEGDTQYF.

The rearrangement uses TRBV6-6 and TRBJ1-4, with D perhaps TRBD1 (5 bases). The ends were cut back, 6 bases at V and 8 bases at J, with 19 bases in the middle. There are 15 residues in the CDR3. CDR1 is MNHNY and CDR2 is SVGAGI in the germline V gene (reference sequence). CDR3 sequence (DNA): TGTGCCAGCAGCCCACAGGAAAGATGGCAAGAAAAACTGTTTTTT. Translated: CASSPQERWQEKLFF.

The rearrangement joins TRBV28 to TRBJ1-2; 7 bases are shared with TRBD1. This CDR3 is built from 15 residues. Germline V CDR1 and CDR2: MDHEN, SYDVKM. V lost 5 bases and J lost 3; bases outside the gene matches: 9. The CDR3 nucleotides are TGTGCCAGCAGTGGGGAGGGGGCTGGGGACTATGGCTACACCTTC. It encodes CASSGEGAGDYGYTF.

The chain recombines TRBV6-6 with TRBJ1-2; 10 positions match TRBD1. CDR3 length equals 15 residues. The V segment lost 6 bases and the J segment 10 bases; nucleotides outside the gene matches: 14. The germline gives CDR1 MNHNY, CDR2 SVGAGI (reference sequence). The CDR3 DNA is TGTGCCAGCAGATCCGACTTAGACAGGGGGCGATCCTACACCTTC. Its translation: CASRSDLDRGRSYTF.

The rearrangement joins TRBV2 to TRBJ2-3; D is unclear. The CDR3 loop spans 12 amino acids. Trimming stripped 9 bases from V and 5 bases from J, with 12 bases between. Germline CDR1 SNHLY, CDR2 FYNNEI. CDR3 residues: CASAFGGDTQYF. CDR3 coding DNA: TGTGCCAGTGCCTTTGGTGGAGATACGCAGTATTTT.

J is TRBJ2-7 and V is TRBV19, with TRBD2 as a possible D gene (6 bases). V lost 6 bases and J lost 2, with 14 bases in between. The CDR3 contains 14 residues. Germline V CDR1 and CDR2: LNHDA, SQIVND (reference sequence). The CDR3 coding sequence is TGTGCCAGTAGCCCCACGAGGAGGGCCTACGAGCAGTACTTC. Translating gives CASSPTRRAYEQYF.

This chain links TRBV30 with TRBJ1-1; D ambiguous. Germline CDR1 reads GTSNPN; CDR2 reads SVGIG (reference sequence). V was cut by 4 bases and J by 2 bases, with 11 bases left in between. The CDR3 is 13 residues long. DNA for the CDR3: TGTGCCTGGAACTATGGATTTAACACTGAAGCTTTCTTT. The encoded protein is CAWNYGFNTEAFF.

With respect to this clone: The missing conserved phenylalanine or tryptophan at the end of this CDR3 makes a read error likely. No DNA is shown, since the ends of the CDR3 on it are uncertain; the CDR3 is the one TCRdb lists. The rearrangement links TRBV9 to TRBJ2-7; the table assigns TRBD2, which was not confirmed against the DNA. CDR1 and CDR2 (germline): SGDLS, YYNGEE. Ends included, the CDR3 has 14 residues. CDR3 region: CASSVGEGVRIFNL.